This T cell receptor beta chain stems from a study of shared clonotypes between healthy human individuals. Sequenced by immunoSEQ multiplex PCR; TCRdb stores in-frame clones only, minus some. The data show about 2.4 million clones, over 85% seen once. This CDR3 comprises 14 residues. Looked up from germline, CDR1 is MNHNS and CDR2 is SASEGT. Trimming took off 0 bases at V and 7 bases at J, with 10 bases between the two ends. Comments on this clone: Its matching antigen is unknown.

Notes on the study in general: Rarefaction exposed incomplete sorted-subset sequencing despite large depth. A limitation of the genetic and exposure-history diversity represented arose from few donors.

The sequenced sample was naive CD4+ T cells from PBMCs. Indicated subset: CD45RA+ positively selected. The chain is built from TRBV6-1 and TRBJ2-1; the D gene is possibly TRBD2 (6 bases). This receptor was obtained from a man between 18 and 35 years old in good health. Some clones in this sample may be carry-over from other donors' samples. CDR3 in DNA: TGTGCCAGCAGTGAAGCGGGAGGTCGGAATGAGCAGTTCTTC. Translated: CASSEAGGRNEQFF.